This T cell receptor (beta chain) came from a study of monozygotic twins with inflammatory bowel disease. Whole-study results and caveats: IBD patients, compared with healthy twins, shared fewer clonotypes with others (especially with disease activity).

Germline V gene lookup returns CDR1 SGHVS and CDR2 FQNEAQ. The CDR3 has 17 amino acids. Concerning this clonotype itself: Its antigen is not identified.

Through template switching, UMIs that included a 6-nucleotide sample barcode were added. Two nested PCRs, of about 16 and 10 cycles, processed TCRalpha and TCRbeta cDNA. TCRdb reanalyzed the 5' RACE reads and collapses them to one entry per CDR3 protein, without DNA. The table lists around 380,000 distinct CDR3 sequences. The specimen was blood. The chain employs TRBV7-8 and TRBJ2-7; TCRdb's D gene call, TRBD1, goes unchecked for lack of DNA. The origin of this receptor is a human donor with ulcerative colitis or Crohn's disease, or a healthy co-twin of an affected twin (not recorded which). The CDR3 here is CASSLAVRNRESYEQYF.